This T cell receptor (beta chain) was documented in a study of cytomegalovirus exposure and HLA in healthy donors. About the research overall: Most genotyped donors, 65% to 90% of 398, had Caucasian-associated genetic ancestry.

PCR employed 60 Vbeta and 13 Jbeta primers. Measured with immunoSEQ multiplex PCR; TCRdb has only the in-frame clones, and not every one. The record lists around 33,000 clones, of which the ten most abundant hold roughly 3.5%. Whole-study results and caveats: Based on reports, TCR beta sequences accurately predicted HLA-A and HLA-B alleles for most subjects. The authors later found TCR association rates varying by HLA locus, with DRB1 most and HLA-C fewest. In a later analysis, V- and J-gene trimming of beta chains associated with a DCLRE1C missense variant, replicated independently.

As concerns this clone: Its antigen is not known.

Germline V CDR1 and CDR2: KGHSH, LQKENI. V shed 6 bases and J 4 bases; nucleotides not matched to a gene: 10. The CDR3 is made up of 16 amino acids. This receptor was obtained from a man aged 40-49 years in good health and CMV-seronegative. This chain links TRBV18 with TRBJ2-2, with 8 bases lining up with TRBD1. Sequenced sample: PBMCs. The CDR3 coding sequence is TGTGCCAGCTCCGTCCCGGGACAGGTCTTCACCGGGGAGCTGTTTTTT. Its translation: CASSVPGQVFTGELFF. The variable domain in full, completed from reference TRBV18 and TRBJ2-2, reads NAGVMQNPRHLVRRRGQEARLRCSPMKGHSHVYWYRQLPEEGLKFMVYLQKENIIDESGMPKERFSAEFPKEGPSILRIQQVVRGDSAAYFCASSVPGQVFTGELFFGEGSRLTVL.